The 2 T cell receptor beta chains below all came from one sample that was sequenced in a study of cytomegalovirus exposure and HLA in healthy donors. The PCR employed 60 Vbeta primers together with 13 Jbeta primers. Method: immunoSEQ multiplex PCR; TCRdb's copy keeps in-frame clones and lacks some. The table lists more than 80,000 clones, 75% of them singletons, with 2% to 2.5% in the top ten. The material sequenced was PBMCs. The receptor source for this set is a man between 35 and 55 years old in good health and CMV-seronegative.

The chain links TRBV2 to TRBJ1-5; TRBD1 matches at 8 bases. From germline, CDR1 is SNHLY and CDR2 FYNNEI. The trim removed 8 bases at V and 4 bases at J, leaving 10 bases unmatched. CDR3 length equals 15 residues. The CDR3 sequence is CASGPGTGRNQPQHF. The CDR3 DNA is TGTGCCAGCGGCCCCGGGACAGGAAGGAATCAGCCCCAGCATTTT.

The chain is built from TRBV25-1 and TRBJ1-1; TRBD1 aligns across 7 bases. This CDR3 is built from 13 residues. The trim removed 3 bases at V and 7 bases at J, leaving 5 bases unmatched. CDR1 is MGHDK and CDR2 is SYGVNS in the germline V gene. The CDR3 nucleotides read TGTGCCAGCAGTGACAGGGGGTCCCTTGAAGCTTTCTTT. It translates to CASSDRGSLEAFF.